This T cell receptor beta chain is drawn from a study of CD8+ T cells in alopecia areata. The sequencing template was cDNA reverse transcribed from extracted RNA. Produced via immunoSEQ multiplex PCR; TCRdb's table is partial and in-frame only. The top ten hold roughly an eighth of the sample, which has about 190,000 clones, roughly 50% seen once. Germline CDR1 reads WNHNN; CDR2 reads SYGVQD (reference sequence). CDR3 length equals 12 residues. V was clipped by 4 bases and J by 3 bases, with 6 bases between them. The treatment: oral pan-JAK inhibitor, 5-10 mg twice daily. The sequences come from CD8+ T cells sorted from blood, collected at week 24, from a patient treated with tofacitinib. This rearrangement joins TRBV10-1 to TRBJ2-5; the D is unclear. The receptor was isolated from a human donor with alopecia areata. The CDR3: CASSVPEETQYF. DNA of the CDR3: TGCGCCAGCAGTGTACCCGAAGAGACCCAGTACTTC.